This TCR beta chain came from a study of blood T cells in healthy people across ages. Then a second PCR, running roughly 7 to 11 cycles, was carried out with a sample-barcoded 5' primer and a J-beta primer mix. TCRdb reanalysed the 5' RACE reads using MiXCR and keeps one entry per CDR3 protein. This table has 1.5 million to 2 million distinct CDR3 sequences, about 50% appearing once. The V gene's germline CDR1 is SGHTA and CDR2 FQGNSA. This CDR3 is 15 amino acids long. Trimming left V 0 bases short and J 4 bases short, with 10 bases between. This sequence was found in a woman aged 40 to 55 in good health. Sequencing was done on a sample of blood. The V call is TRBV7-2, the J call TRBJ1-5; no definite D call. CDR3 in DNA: TGTGCCAGCAGCTTAGCGCTTTACCCGAATCAGCCCCAGCATTTT. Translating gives CASSLALYPNQPQHF.